The source of this TCR beta chain is a study of blood T cell repertoires in COVID-19 (dated by TCRdb to the early 2020s). Study-level background: The collaborator samples originated in the United States, Italy and Spain and spanned the acute and convalescent phases of COVID-19. The material from the prospective study consisted of cDNA or gDNA derived from T cells, B-cell-depleted T cells, or PBMCs. Deeply sampled blood TCRbeta repertoires from subjects exposed to, actively infected with, or recovered from COVID-19 were included in the dataset. The repertoires were released in a freely available public database meant as a resource for research on the immune response to SARS-CoV-2. The samples were drawn from two sources: the first 160 participants of the ongoing ImmuneRACE study, and fewer than 1,500 subjects contributed by 6 global collaborators. A de-identified subject ID, COVID-19 status, age in years and sex were almost always included in the sample metadata. Where available, HLA class I and class II types were obtained from metadata supplied by the sample provider rather than from assay-based typing.

CDR1 and CDR2 were assigned from the germline V gene as MGHRA and YSYEKL. The junction shows trimming of 3 bases on V and 1 base on J, and the gene matches do not reach 4 bases of it. The CDR3 contains 16 residues, cysteine and phenylalanine counted. Only the CDR3 DNA stays, 48 bases, in frame from base 1. TCRbeta CDR3 regions were amplified from genomic DNA by means of the immunoSEQ Assay, a bias-controlled multiplex PCR. The source study handled its data this way. The number of nucleated cells in each sample was estimated from the amplification of reference gene primers within the assay. To quantify the absolute abundance of each unique TCRbeta CDR3 rearrangement, sequence reads were collapsed and filtered. Productive Simpson clonality was computed per sample as the square root of Simpson's diversity index over productive rearrangements. Entries here come from immuneACCESS through TCRdb and include only in-frame sequences with V and J called. Some clones fail to appear in such tables; in the studies checked, an unresolved V gene covers under half of the shortfall, and the cause of the remainder is unknown. V and J calls plus clone size are reproduced from that table; the DNA served to infer D and trimming. The sample table shows 150,000 to 200,000 clones, and approximately 86% are seen once. Approximately 2.9% of the sample is taken by the ten largest.

Broad study findings and their caveats: The quantity of clinical and demographic metadata differed by source and by participant and was supplied without curation.

Concerning this clone: Its antigen specificity is not known. One base away there is no much larger clone; base qualities are not given. Other DNA sequences in this specimen translate into the identical CDR3.

The collaborating institutions used their own protocols to collect whole blood in K2EDTA tubes. Collaborator samples were shipped for TCRbeta analysis as frozen whole blood, isolated PBMCs, or DNA extracted from either sample type. The chain couples TRBV4-1 to TRBJ1-5; 9 bases in the middle match TRBD1. The clonotype originates from a woman aged 25 to 39 with active or convalescent COVID-19. Sequenced material: peripheral blood. The CDR3: CASSQEGQGSNQPQHF. The sequence in DNA is TGCGCCAGCAGCCAGGAGGGACAGGGAAGCAATCAGCCCCAGCATTTT.